This T cell receptor (beta chain) originates from a study of T-cell memory formation after mild COVID-19. TCRdb reprocessed the 5' RACE reads via MiXCR and lists one record per CDR3 protein. This table holds about 400,000 distinct CDR3 sequences, 20% to 30% found once. This clonotype was detected only a few times. Per germline, CDR1 SGHAT and CDR2 FQNNGV. The length of the CDR3 is 14 residues. V was clipped by 7 bases and J by 2 bases; unmatched bases: 8. The specimen sequenced was PBMCs or a T cell subset sorted from them (not recorded which). V is TRBV11-2 and J is TRBJ2-7; 7 bases fit TRBD1. The TCR comes from an adult woman who had mild COVID-19 (a few samples of this study predate the infection). Cell type and time point are not known. This chain's CDR3 is CASTLWDRAYEQYF. Written as DNA, the CDR3 is TGTGCCAGCACCCTGTGGGACAGAGCCTACGAGCAGTACTTC.